This is a list of T cell receptor beta chains from one sample in a study of blood T cell repertoires in COVID-19. Some clones are missing from TCRdb's copy, which holds only in-frame ones; the method was immunoSEQ multiplex PCR. The sample lists some 48,000 clones, roughly 93% occurring once. The sequenced sample consisted of peripheral blood. The receptors derive from a man in his sixties with COVID-19, enrolled during active disease. Both conserved end residues are part of each CDR3. D genes are given only for firm matches. The size field is filled for only some rows; it gives once, few, many or a size class.

TRBV4-2	TRBJ2-6	-	-	TGTGCCAGCAGCCAAGAATACACCGGGGCCAACGTCCTGACTTTC	CASSQEYTGANVLTF
TRBV5-1	TRBJ1-5	TRBD1	-	TGCGCCAGCAGCTTGGGACAGGGGGAGCCCCAGCATTTT	CASSLGQGEPQHF
TRBV4-1	TRBJ1-2	TRBD1	-	TGCGCCAGCAGCCAAGAGGGGACAGGGGGCGCTTATAGGAGTAATGGCTACACCTTC	CASSQEGTGGAYRSNGYTF
TRBV3-1/TRBV3-2	TRBJ1-3	-	-	TGTGCCAGCAGCCCCACCTGGAGGCCCTCTGGAAACACCATATATTTT	CASSPTWRPSGNTIYF
TRBV2	TRBJ1-4	-	-	TGTGCCAGCAGTTCCCGGGCAACTAATGAAAAACTGTTTTTT	CASSSRATNEKLFF
TRBV15	TRBJ1-1	TRBD1	-	TGTGCCACCAGCAGAGATCCGGCAGGGGGCCTGGACACTGAAGCTTTCTTT	CATSRDPAGGLDTEAFF
TRBV24-1	TRBJ2-3	-	-	TGTGCCACCAGTGACAGGAAGGGGTATAGCACAGATACGCAGTATTTT	CATSDRKGYSTDTQYF
TRBV7-9	TRBJ2-6	-	-	TGTGCCAGCAGCTCGAATGGGGGCTATCGCAGCGTCCTGACTTTC	CASSSNGGYRSVLTF
TRBV6-2/TRBV6-3	TRBJ1-2	-	-	TGTGCCAGCAGTTACTCGGGGGCCAGCTATGGCTACACCTTC	CASSYSGASYGYTF
TRBV19	TRBJ2-7	TRBD1	-	TGTGCCAGTAAACTGAGGACAGGCCTCTCCTACGAGCAGTACTTC	CASKLRTGLSYEQYF
TRBV7-2	TRBJ1-1	TRBD1	-	TGTGCCAGCTCCAAGGGACAGATGAACACTGAAGCTTTCTTT	CASSKGQMNTEAFF
TRBV7-9	TRBJ1-2	-	-	TGTGCCAGCAGCTTATACGAGACAGAGCCTAACTATGGCTACACCTTC	CASSLYETEPNYGYTF
TRBV12-5	TRBJ2-1	TRBD2	-	TGTGCTAGTGGTTTCTCGATGGGAGGGCCTCCCAATGAGCAGTTCTTC	CASGFSMGGPPNEQFF
TRBV19	TRBJ1-5	TRBD1	-	TGTGCCAGTAGTTCAACGACAGGGCCGAGCAATCAGCCCCAGCATTTT	CASSSTTGPSNQPQHF
TRBV18	TRBJ1-6	-	-	TGTGCCAGCTCACGAGAGGCCTATAATTCACCCCTCCACTTT	CASSREAYNSPLHF
TRBV14	TRBJ2-1	-	-	TGTGCCAGCAGCCAAGATAAGGGTTTTGGAGCGGGCCGCTACAATGAGCAGTTCTTC	CASSQDKGFGAGRYNEQFF
TRBV29-1	TRBJ1-2	-	-	TGCAGCGTTAGGGGCCTTAACTATGGCTACACCTTC	CSVRGLNYGYTF
TRBV28	TRBJ1-5	-	once	TGTGCCAGCAGTTTAACAGGGACGTCGACCTTACAGCCCCAGCATTTT	CASSLTGTSTLQPQHF
TRBV7-8	TRBJ2-1	TRBD1	-	TGTGCCAGCAGCTACGGGACAGGTAACAATGAGCAGTTCTTC	CASSYGTGNNEQFF
TRBV5-1	TRBJ2-1	TRBD2	-	TGCGCCAGCACCTTATCGACTAGCGATGTCAATGAGCAGTTCTTC	CASTLSTSDVNEQFF
TRBV14	TRBJ1-1	-	-	TGTGCCAGCAGCCAAGACGGAAGACTTCCTGAAGCTTTCTTT	CASSQDGRLPEAFF
TRBV27	TRBJ2-1	-	-	TGTGCCAGCAGGTGGACAGCCGGGAATGAGCAGTTCTTC	CASRWTAGNEQFF
TRBV10-2	TRBJ2-7	TRBD1	once	TGCGCCAGCAGTGCGCAGGGGGAAAGGGACGAGCAGTACTTC	CASSAQGERDEQYF
TRBV27	TRBJ2-1	TRBD1	-	TGTGCCAGCAGTCACGGGACAGGGGGCTACAATGAGCAGTTCTTC	CASSHGTGGYNEQFF